The present T cell receptor (beta chain) was sequenced within a study of blood T cell repertoires in COVID-19. Turning to the study itself: Sites in the United States, Italy and Spain provided acute and convalescent COVID-19 samples.

The method was immunoSEQ multiplex PCR; TCRdb's version includes in-frame clones alone and lacks a portion of them. The profile shows under 150,000 clones, 84% of them singletons. This clone has only a few counts. This clonotype was sampled from an elderly woman in a cohort sampled during active or convalescent COVID-19. What was sequenced was peripheral blood.

The chain's CDR3 is CASSFGLAGNEQFF. Here the CDR3 DNA reads TGTGCCAGCAGCTTCGGACTAGCGGGTAATGAGCAGTTCTTC. V gene TRBV5-5 combines with J gene TRBJ2-1; TRBD2 agrees at 11 bases. V shed 2 bases and J 7 bases; nucleotides not matched to a gene: 2. Germline assignment: CDR1 SGHKS and CDR2 YYEKEE (reference sequence). This CDR3 is 14 amino acids long.